This TCR beta chain was identified during a study of T cells in Graves' hyperthyroidism and ophthalmopathy. Study results and limitations: Most expanded thyroid clonotypes above 0.001 also appeared in blood.

RNA transcripts yielded amplified TCR beta CDR3 regions. Using the HTBI primer set, a first-round RT-PCR was run on the TCR CDR3. MiXCR, run by TCRdb on the multiplex PCR reads, gives a single entry per CDR3 protein. The data contain fewer than 800,000 distinct CDR3 sequences, 15% to 20% of them singletons. This clonotype was seen ten or more times. Its antigen is not identified. Those with hyperthyroidism were 18 to 65 years old, newly diagnosed, and ill for under 2 months. Patients showing uncontrolled infection, other autoimmune disease, pregnancy or lactation were ineligible. Orbital computed tomography, thyroid ultrasound, serum thyroxine and TRAb, and clinical symptoms together informed the diagnoses. The germline V and J ends were trimmed by 1 base and 3 bases, with 12 bases remaining between them. The CDR3 runs to 15 residues. Per germline, CDR1 SGHTA and CDR2 FQGNSA.

This rearrangement joins TRBV7-2 to TRBJ1-2, with D possibly TRBD1 on 5 matching bases. The source of this sequence is a man aged 18 to 30 with Graves' hyperthyroidism. Sequenced: blood. The CDR3 protein is CASSLGRGTDYGYTF. The CDR3 DNA sequence: TGTGCCAGCAGCTTAGGGCGCGGGACGGACTATGGCTACACCTTC.